A single T cell receptor beta chain is shown here with its context. This clone turned up a few times. The antigen it recognizes is unknown. The record has no base qualities; no much larger clone is one base away. Each collaborating institution followed its own protocols to collect whole blood in K2EDTA tubes. For TCRbeta analysis, collaborators shipped samples in one of three forms: frozen whole blood, isolated PBMCs, or DNA extracted from either of those sample types. The data were obtained in a study of blood T cell repertoires in COVID-19 (TCRdb year 2020). A note on the overall study: The collaborator samples originated in the United States, Italy and Spain and spanned the acute and convalescent phases of COVID-19. Samples came from the ongoing ImmuneRACE study (first 160 participants) plus 1,254 subjects from 6 global collaborators. A freely available public database, intended as a resource for researchers studying the immune response to SARS-CoV-2, is where the repertoires were released. The prospective study material was composed of cDNA or gDNA derived from T cells, B-cell-depleted T cells, or PBMCs. HLA class I and class II types, where available, came from metadata supplied by the sample provider rather than from assay-based typing. Subjects who had been exposed to COVID-19, were actively infected with it, or had recovered from it provided the deeply sampled blood TCRbeta repertoires that made up the dataset. A de-identified subject ID, COVID-19 status, age in years and sex were almost always included in the sample metadata. Paper-wide results and their limitations: The quantity of clinical and demographic metadata differed by source and by participant and was supplied without curation.

TCRbeta CDR3 regions were amplified from genomic DNA by means of the immunoSEQ Assay, a bias-controlled multiplex PCR. In the source study's methods: Nucleated cell counts per sample were estimated from amplification of reference gene primers within the assay. To quantify the absolute abundance of each unique TCRbeta CDR3 rearrangement, sequence reads were collapsed and filtered. Productive Simpson clonality was computed per sample as the square root of Simpson's diversity index over productive rearrangements. The clones in this table, taken by TCRdb from immuneACCESS, are in-frame only. Not every clone is retained; where verified, under half of the shortfall comes from an unresolved V gene, and the cause of the rest is unknown. Clone size and V and J calls were adopted from that table, with D and trimming inferred from the DNA. The sample contains roughly 300,000 clones, around 81% of them found a single time. The ten largest clones add up to about 3.2% of the sample.

Sequencing was carried out using peripheral blood. This sequence originates from a woman aged 55 to 70 with active or convalescent COVID-19.

CDR3 loop: CSVELLGSTDTQYF. The sequence in DNA is TGCAGCGTTGAACTCCTAGGCAGCACAGATACGCAGTATTTT. The chain uses TRBV29-1 and TRBJ2-3; the D gene cannot be resolved reliably. The CDR1 and CDR2 encoded by the germline V gene are SQVTM and ANQGSEA. V is reduced by 2 bases and J by 0 bases, leaving a spacing of 9 bases between them. The CDR3 holds 14 amino acids from the cysteine to the phenylalanine. The kept DNA is CDR3 alone, 42 bases in frame from the first base.